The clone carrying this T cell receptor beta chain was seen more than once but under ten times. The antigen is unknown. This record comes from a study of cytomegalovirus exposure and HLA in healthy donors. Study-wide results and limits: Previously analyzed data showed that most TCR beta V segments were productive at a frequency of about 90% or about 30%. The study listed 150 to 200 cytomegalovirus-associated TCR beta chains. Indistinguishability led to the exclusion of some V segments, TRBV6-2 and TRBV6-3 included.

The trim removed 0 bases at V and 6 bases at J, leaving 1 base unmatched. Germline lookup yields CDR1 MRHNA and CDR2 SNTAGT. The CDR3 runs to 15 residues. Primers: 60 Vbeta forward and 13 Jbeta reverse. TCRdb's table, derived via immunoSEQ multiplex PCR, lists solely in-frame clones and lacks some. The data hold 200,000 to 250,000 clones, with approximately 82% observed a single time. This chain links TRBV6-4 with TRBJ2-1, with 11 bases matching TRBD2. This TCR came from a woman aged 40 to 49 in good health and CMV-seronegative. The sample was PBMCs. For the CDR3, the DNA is TGTGCCAGCAGTGACTCTAGCGGGGGGGCCAATGAGCAGTTCTTC. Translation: CASSDSSGGANEQFF.